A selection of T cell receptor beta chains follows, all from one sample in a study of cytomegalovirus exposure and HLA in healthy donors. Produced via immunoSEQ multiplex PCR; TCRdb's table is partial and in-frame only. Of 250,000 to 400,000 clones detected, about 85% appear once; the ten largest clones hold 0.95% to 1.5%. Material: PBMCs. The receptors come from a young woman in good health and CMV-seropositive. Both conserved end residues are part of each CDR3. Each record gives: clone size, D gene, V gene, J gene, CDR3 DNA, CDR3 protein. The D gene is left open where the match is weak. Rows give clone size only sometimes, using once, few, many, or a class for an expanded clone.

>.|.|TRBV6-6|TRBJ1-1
TGTGCCAGCAGTTACCTCCAGGGGAACACTGAAGCTTTCTTT
CASSYLQGNTEAFF
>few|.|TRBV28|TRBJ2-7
TGTGCCAGCAGTACCAGGGGCGAGCAGTACTTC
CASSTRGEQYF
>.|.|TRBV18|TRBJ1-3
TGTGCCAGCTCCCAATCGACAGGTAACTCTGGAAACACCATATATTTT
CASSQSTGNSGNTIYF
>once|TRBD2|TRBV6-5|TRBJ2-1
TGTGCCAGCGCATTGGTGGGAGGGGAGCAGTTCTTC
CASALVGGEQFF
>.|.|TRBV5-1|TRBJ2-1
TGCGCCAGCAACCCGGGAGAGGTATCCGCCTACAATGAGCAGTTCTTC
CASNPGEVSAYNEQFF
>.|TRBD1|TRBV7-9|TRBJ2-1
TGTGCCAGCAGCCCACGACAGGGCGATATCTTC
CASSPRQGDIF
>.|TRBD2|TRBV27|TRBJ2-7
TGTGCCAGCAGTCCGATGACTAGCCCCGACGAGCAGTACTTC
CASSPMTSPDEQYF
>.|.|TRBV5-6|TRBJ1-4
TGTGCCAGCAGCTGGACAGCAACTAATGAAAAACTGTTTTTT
CASSWTATNEKLFF
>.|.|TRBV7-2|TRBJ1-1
TGTGCCAGCAGCTGGACTGGAACTGAAGCTTTCTTT
CASSWTGTEAFF
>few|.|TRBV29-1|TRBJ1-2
TGCAGTGTCGAGGGCTACACCTTC
CSVEGYTF
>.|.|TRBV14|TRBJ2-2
TGTGCCAGCAGCCAAGATTCTCAGCTTCTTAACACCGGGGAGCTGTTTTTT
CASSQDSQLLNTGELFF
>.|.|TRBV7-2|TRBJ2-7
TGTGCCAGCAGCTTACAGGTTAGCGACGGTTACGAGCAGTACTTC
CASSLQVSDGYEQYF
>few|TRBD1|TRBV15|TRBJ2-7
TGTGCCACCAGCAGAGGCACAGGGGGCGACGAGCAGTACTTC
CATSRGTGGDEQYF
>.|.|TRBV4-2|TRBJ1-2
TGTGCCAGCAGCCAAGCTCCTGCCGGGACGGCTGCTGGCTACACCTTC
CASSQAPAGTAAGYTF
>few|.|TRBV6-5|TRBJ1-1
TGTGCCAGCAGTTCCGGACTCGGCGGGCGGAAAGCTTTCTTT
CASSSGLGGRKAFF
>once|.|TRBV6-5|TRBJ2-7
TGTGCCAGCAGCCGCCAAATGGGCTACGAGCAGTACTTC
CASSRQMGYEQYF
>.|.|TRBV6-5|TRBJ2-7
TGTGCCAGCAGTTATGAACGCCTTAGCTACGAGCAGTACTTC
CASSYERLSYEQYF
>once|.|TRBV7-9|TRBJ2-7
TGTGCCAGCAGCTTACCTGGGGTAGTCGCCTACGAGCAGTACTTC
CASSLPGVVAYEQYF
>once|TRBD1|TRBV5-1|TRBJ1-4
TGCGCCAGCAGCTTGGGGGACAGGGATAATGAAAAACTGTTTTTT
CASSLGDRDNEKLFF
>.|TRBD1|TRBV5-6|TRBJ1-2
TGTGCCAGCAGTTCTGTCACCCCGGGACAGGACTATGGCTACACCTTC
CASSSVTPGQDYGYTF
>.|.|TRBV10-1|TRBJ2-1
TGCGCCAGCAGTAAATCTGAGCAGTTCTTC
CASSKSEQFF
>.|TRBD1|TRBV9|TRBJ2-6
TGTGCCAGCAGCAGGACAGGTTCTGGGGCCAACGTCCTGACTTTC
CASSRTGSGANVLTF
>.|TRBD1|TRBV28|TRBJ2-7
TGTGCCAGCAGTTACACCCCCCGGGACAGGCGCACCTACGAGCAGTACTTC
CASSYTPRDRRTYEQYF
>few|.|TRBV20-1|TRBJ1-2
TGCAGTGCTAGATATGGCTACACCTTC
CSARYGYTF
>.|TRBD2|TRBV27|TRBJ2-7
TGTGCCAGCAGTTACCGGGGGGGATTTTCCCAATACGAGCAGTACTTC
CASSYRGGFSQYEQYF
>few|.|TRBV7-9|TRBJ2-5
TGTGCCAGCAGCGAGACAGGCTCAGAGACCCAGTACTTC
CASSETGSETQYF
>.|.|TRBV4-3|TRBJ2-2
TGCGCCAGCAGCCAAGGACACCCGAACACCGGGGAGCTGTTTTTT
CASSQGHPNTGELFF
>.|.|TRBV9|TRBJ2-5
TGTGCCAGCAGCGTCGGGCCAGGAGGTCAAGAGACCCAGTACTTC
CASSVGPGGQETQYF
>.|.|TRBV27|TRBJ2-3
TGTGCCAGCAGGACCGGGACTCCCACAGATACGCAGTATTTT
CASRTGTPTDTQYF
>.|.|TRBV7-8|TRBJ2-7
TGTGCCAGCAGCTTTCGCCACGGGAGTGTCAACGAGCAGTACTTC
CASSFRHGSVNEQYF
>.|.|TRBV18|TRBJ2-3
TGTGCCAGCTCAAGGGGGACGGGCACAGATACGCAGTATTTT
CASSRGTGTDTQYF
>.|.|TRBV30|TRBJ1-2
TGTGCCTGGCACCGGGGGGGGGAGGACGGCTACACCTTC
CAWHRGGEDGYTF
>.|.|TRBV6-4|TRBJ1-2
TGTGCCAGCAGTTCGGGTCCAAGCTATGGCTACACCTTC
CASSSGPSYGYTF
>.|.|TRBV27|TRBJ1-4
TGTGCCAGCAGTTTTTCGCGGAGAAATGAAAAACTGTTTTTT
CASSFSRRNEKLFF
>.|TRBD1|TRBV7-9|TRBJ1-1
TGTGCCAGCAGCTTTAACAGGGGGAGGAACACTGAAGCTTTCTTT
CASSFNRGRNTEAFF
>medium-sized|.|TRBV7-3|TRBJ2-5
TGTGCCAGCAGCCAAGGAGGAGGGAGGCAAGAGACCCAGTACTTC
CASSQGGGRQETQYF
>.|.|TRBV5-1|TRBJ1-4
TGCGCCAGCAGCTTAGGGGCAACTAATGAAAAACTGTTTTTT
CASSLGATNEKLFF
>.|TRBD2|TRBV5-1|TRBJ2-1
TGCGCCAGCAGCTTTGGCGGGAGGGCCTACAATGAGCAGTTCTTC
CASSFGGRAYNEQFF
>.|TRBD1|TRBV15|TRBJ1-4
TGTGCCACCAGCATAATCCCGAGGGGGCATGAAAAACTGTTTTTT
CATSIIPRGHEKLFF
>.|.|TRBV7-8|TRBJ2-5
TGTGCCAGCAGCCAAGCGTACCAAGAGACCCAGTACTTC
CASSQAYQETQYF
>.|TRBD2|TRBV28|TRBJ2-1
TGTGCCAGCAGTTTAGGGGGGGCCTACAATGAGCAGTTCTTC
CASSLGGAYNEQFF
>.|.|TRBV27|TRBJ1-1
TGTGCCAGCAGGGCGACAGGAGGGTACACTGAAGCTTTCTTT
CASRATGGYTEAFF
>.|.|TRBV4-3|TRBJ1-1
TGCGCCAGCAGCCAAGCTTCCGGGACGGTGAACACTGAAGCTTTCTTT
CASSQASGTVNTEAFF
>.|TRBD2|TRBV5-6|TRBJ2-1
TGTGCCAGCAGCTTCGGACTAGCGGGGGCCGGAAATGAGCAGTTCTTC
CASSFGLAGAGNEQFF
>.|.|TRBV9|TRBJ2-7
TGTGCCAGCAGCACCCCCTCCTACGAGCAGTACTTC
CASSTPSYEQYF
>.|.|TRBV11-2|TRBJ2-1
TGTGCCAGCAGCTTAGGGAGTCCAGCTCAGTTCTTC
CASSLGSPAQFF
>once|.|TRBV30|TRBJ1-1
TGTGCCTGGAATCCTCCCGGGAGCCGCCCTCATGAGACTGATGAAGCTTTCTTT
CAWNPPGSRPHETDEAFF
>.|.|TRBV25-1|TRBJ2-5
TGTGCCAGCAGTGAATATCCGCCCGGGGAGACCCAGTACTTC
CASSEYPPGETQYF
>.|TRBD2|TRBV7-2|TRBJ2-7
TGTGCCAGCAGCCGAACAAGGACTAGCGGGATCGGTTTCCCGTACTTC
CASSRTRTSGIGFPYF
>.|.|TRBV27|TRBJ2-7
TGTGCCAGCAGTTATGGGGTATTCGGAGGTACCTACGAGCAGTACTTC
CASSYGVFGGTYEQYF
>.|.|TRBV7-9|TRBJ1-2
TGTGCCAGCAGCTTAGAAGAAACATATGGCTACACCTTC
CASSLEETYGYTF
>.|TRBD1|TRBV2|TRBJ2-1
TGTGCCAGCAGACAACTACCGGCGTGGACAGGCTCCTACAATGAGCAGTTCTTC
CASRQLPAWTGSYNEQFF
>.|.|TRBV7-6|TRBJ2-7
TGTGCCAGCAGCCAGGGTGATTTGAACGAGCAGTACTTC
CASSQGDLNEQYF
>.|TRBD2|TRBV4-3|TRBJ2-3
TGCGCCAGCAGCCAAGGACTTAGCGGGGGGGCATCCACAGATACGCAGTATTTT
CASSQGLSGGASTDTQYF